Shown below are 24 T cell receptor beta chains from a single sample sequenced in a study of blood T cell repertoires in COVID-19. Using immunoSEQ multiplex PCR, the repertoire was profiled, and TCRdb retains in-frame clones only, with some absent. The table records about 300,000 clones, roughly 83% of them present only once. Sequencing was done on a sample of peripheral blood. These receptors were collected from a human donor with COVID-19, enrolled during active disease. The donor label of this sample is uncertain.

In its sample, this clone was seen a few times. V usage is TRBV15 and J usage is TRBJ1-3, with D hard to call. With 2 bases removed from V and 0 bases from J, the gap between germline ends came to 8 bases. There are 15 residues in the CDR3. The germline gives CDR1 LNHNV, CDR2 YYDKDF (reference sequence). CDR3 sequence (DNA): TGTGCCACCAGCAGACTGCAGCGCTCTGGAAACACCATATATTTT. Protein product: CATSRLQRSGNTIYF.

The chain joins TRBV5-1 to TRBJ1-4, with D possibly being TRBD1 (6 bases). V lost 5 bases and J 0 bases, leaving 14 bases between the germline ends. The CDR3 spans 16 residues. CDR1 SGHRS and CDR2 YFSETQ come from the germline V gene. DNA of the CDR3: TGCGCCAGCAGACCCGGGACATTAGCAACTAATGAAAAACTGTTTTTT. This encodes CASRPGTLATNEKLFF.

This sequence joins TRBV28 and TRBJ2-5; 7 nucleotides match TRBD2. The V gene's germline CDR1 is MDHEN and CDR2 SYDVKM. The CDR3 covers 16 residues. With 6 bases clipped from V and 0 bases from J, the junction kept 10 bases outside the gene matches. The CDR3 loop reads CASRLRAGEYQETQYF. The CDR3 DNA is TGTGCCAGCAGACTTAGGGCGGGAGAGTACCAAGAGACCCAGTACTTC. The whole variable domain, filled in from reference TRBV28 and TRBJ2-5, reads DVKVTQSSRYLVKRTGEKVFLECVQDMDHENMFWYRQDPGLGLRLIYFSYDVKMKEKGDIPEGYSVSREKKERFSLILESASTNQTSMYLCASRLRAGEYQETQYFGPGTRLLVL.

This chain links TRBV5-1 with TRBJ2-7, with TRBD2 matching over 8 bases. The CDR3 is 15 amino acids. Trimming removed 4 bases from V and 3 bases from J; junction bases left unmatched: 9. In germline, CDR1 is SGHRS, CDR2 YFSETQ. CDR3 in DNA: TGCGCCAGCAGCCCTACTAGCGGCCACTACTACGAGCAGTACTTC. Translation: CASSPTSGHYYEQYF.

This clone was found a few times. The chain links TRBV5-1 to TRBJ1-1, with 9 bases matching TRBD1. The J segment lost 5 bases and the V segment lost 1 base, leaving 6 bases of the junction unmatched. The CDR3 totals 15 residues. The germline V gene has CDR1 SGHRS and CDR2 YFSETQ. The CDR3 reads CASSLIPDRGTEAFF. The CDR3 bases are TGCGCCAGCAGCTTGATCCCGGACAGGGGAACTGAAGCTTTCTTT.

This clone was recorded many times. The chain joins TRBV4-1 to TRBJ2-7, with D unclear. The CDR3 is 11 residues long. The germline gives CDR1 MGHRA, CDR2 YSYEKL. V shed 4 bases and J shed 6 bases, with 7 bases lying between them. CDR3 in amino acids: CASSRNGEQYF. CDR3 bases: TGCGCCAGCAGCCGAAACGGCGAGCAGTACTTC.

This chain uses TRBV24-1 with TRBJ2-3; the D gene is possibly TRBD2 (5 bases). Germline V gives CDR1 KGHDR, CDR2 SFDVKD. The CDR3 is made up of 16 amino acids. With 4 bases removed from V and 1 base from J, the gap between germline ends came to 14 bases. The CDR3 DNA reads as TGTGCCACCAGTGACCCTGGGAGCGACGGCACAGATACGCAGTATTTT. Protein: CATSDPGSDGTDTQYF.

In this sample, this clone turned up once. The rearrangement joins TRBV9 to TRBJ1-5, with TRBD1 matching over 7 bases. The junction had 5 bases not matched to a gene; V was cut back by 7 bases and J by 7 bases. This CDR3 is 12 amino acids long. CDR1 is SGDLS and CDR2 is YYNGEE in the germline V gene. The CDR3 sequence is CASGTGDQPQHF. The CDR3 DNA is TGTGCCAGCGGCACAGGGGACCAGCCCCAGCATTTT.

The rearrangement links TRBV3-1 (or the pseudogene TRBV3-2) to TRBJ1-2, with D hard to call. The CDR3 extends over 14 amino acids. V lost 4 bases and J 4 bases, leaving 13 bases between the germline ends. Germline lookup yields CDR1 LGHDT and CDR2 YNNKEL (reference sequence). The DNA of the CDR3 is TGTGCCAGCAGCCCCCAAACAGAGAGCTATGGCTACACCTTC. Translation: CASSPQTESYGYTF.

This clone was recorded once. The rearrangement joins TRBV28 to TRBJ2-3, with D hard to call. V lost 3 bases, J lost 4 bases, and 5 bases lay in between. The CDR3 is made up of 12 amino acids. Germline values: CDR1 MDHEN, CDR2 SYDVKM. CDR3 in DNA: TGTGCCAGCAGTTTGGCCGCAGATACGCAGTATTTT. Its translation is CASSLAADTQYF.

The chain employs TRBV7-2 and TRBJ2-1, with TRBD2 as a possible D gene (6 bases). V lost 1 base, J lost 10 bases, and 14 bases lay in between. The CDR3 length is 14 residues. Germline assignment: CDR1 SGHTA and CDR2 FQGNSA. CDR3 nucleotide sequence: TGTGCCAGCAGCTTAGGGGTTCGGCGGGGAGAGCAGTTCTTC. The encoded protein is CASSLGVRRGEQFF.

V and J are TRBV5-1 and TRBJ1-3; D is perhaps TRBD1 (6 bases). Germline V gene sequence: CDR1 SGHRS, CDR2 YFSETQ. The CDR3 sequence is 14 residues long. V lost 4 bases and J lost 4, with 12 bases in between. DNA of the CDR3: TGCGCCAGCAGCCCGGGACACCTCGGAAACACCATATATTTT. Encoded protein: CASSPGHLGNTIYF. Full variable domain (missing parts from reference TRBV5-1 and TRBJ1-3): KAGVTQTPRYLIKTRGQQVTLSCSPISGHRSVSWYQQTPGQGLQFLFEYFSETQRNKGNFPGRFSGRQFSNSRSEMNVSTLELGDSALYLCASSPGHLGNTIYFGEGSWLTVV.

J is TRBJ2-2 and V is TRBV12-3 or TRBV12-4; D unclear. V shed 4 bases and J shed 5 bases, with 5 bases lying between them. The length of the CDR3 is 12 residues. The CDR3 nucleotides are TGTGCCAGCAGTTCGGAGACCGGGGAGCTGTTTTTT. Its translation is CASSSETGELFF.

V is TRBV3-1 (or the pseudogene TRBV3-2) and J is TRBJ2-5; weak D call: TRBD1 (6 bases). The CDR3 length is 14 residues. V dropped 4 bases and J dropped 1 base, with 10 bases sitting between them. Germline CDR1 LGHDT, CDR2 YNNKEL (reference sequence). CDR3 bases: TGTGCCAGCAGCCTCCAGACAGGCCAAGAGACCCAGTACTTC. Amino acid sequence: CASSLQTGQETQYF.

The V call is TRBV6-5, the J call TRBJ2-1; no reliable D call. CDR1 is MNHEY, CDR2 SVGAGI, per germline. CDR3 length: 13 amino acids. V gave up 0 bases and J gave up 7 bases, with 7 bases separating them. The CDR3 coding sequence is TGTGCCAGCAGTTACTCGTCCGGGAATGAGCAGTTCTTC. This sequence encodes CASSYSSGNEQFF.

V is TRBV11-2 and J is TRBJ1-4; perhaps TRBD1 as D (6 bases). V lost 1 base and J 5 bases, leaving 11 bases between the germline ends. The germline gives CDR1 SGHAT, CDR2 FQNNGV. The CDR3 is 15 amino acids. CDR3 residues: CASSLVPGENEKLFF. DNA for the CDR3: TGTGCCAGCAGCTTAGTTCCAGGGGAAAATGAAAAACTGTTTTTT.

This chain links TRBV3-1 (or the pseudogene TRBV3-2) with TRBJ1-3; D ambiguous. V lost 1 base to trimming and J lost 4 bases, with 11 bases between them. Germline V lookup: CDR1 LGHDT, CDR2 YNNKEL (reference sequence). The CDR3 covers 15 residues. The CDR3 region is CASSQGQSVGNTIYF. DNA of the CDR3: TGTGCCAGCAGCCAAGGCCAGTCCGTCGGAAACACCATATATTTT.

The gene calls are TRBV7-2 and TRBJ1-6; a possible D gene is TRBD1 (6 bases). V lost 5 bases and J 11 bases, leaving 16 bases between the germline ends. The germline V gene encodes CDR1 SGHTA and CDR2 FQGNSA. The CDR3 sequence is 14 residues long. CDR3 DNA: TGTGCCAGCAGCCCCCGCCGGACAGCTACACCCCTCCACTTT. Residues: CASSPRRTATPLHF.

V usage is TRBV7-2 and J usage is TRBJ2-1; D possibly corresponds to TRBD2 (6 bases). CDR1 is SGHTA, CDR2 FQGNSA, per germline. The length of the CDR3 is 15 residues. The germline V and J ends were trimmed by 1 base and 8 bases, with 15 bases remaining between them. The CDR3 sequence is CASSLVHGGGDEQFF. In DNA form, the CDR3 reads TGTGCCAGCAGCTTAGTTCATGGGGGAGGCGATGAGCAGTTCTTC.

This chain joins TRBV10-3 and TRBJ2-7, with 9 nucleotides matching TRBD2. Germline V gene data show CDR1 as ENHRY and CDR2 as SYGVKD. The CDR3 sequence is 14 residues long. Trimming removed 2 bases from V and 3 bases from J; junction bases left unmatched: 2. The CDR3 is CAISEKAGGYEQYF. CDR3 coding DNA: TGTGCCATCAGTGAGAAAGCGGGAGGCTACGAGCAGTACTTC.

DNA of the CDR3: TGCGCCAGCAGCTTGGTGGCTAGCGGGAGGGCCCGTGAGACCCAGTACTTC. It encodes CASSLVASGRARETQYF. V is TRBV5-1 and J is TRBJ2-5, with 12 bases aligning to TRBD2. V gave up 0 bases and J gave up 5 bases; unmatched junction bases: 8. The CDR3 spans 17 residues. The germline CDR1 and CDR2 sequences are SGHRS and YFSETQ.

The rearrangement uses TRBV6-4 and TRBJ2-1; D uncertain. The CDR3 runs to 11 residues. The V and J ends lost 3 bases and 9 bases respectively, with 6 bases between them. Germline CDR1 is MRHNA and CDR2 is SNTAGT. In DNA form, the CDR3 reads TGTGCCAGCAGTGAGCGTGGTGAGCAGTTCTTC. Protein sequence: CASSERGEQFF.

The chain uses TRBV19 and TRBJ2-7; 11 bases map to TRBD2. Germline loops: CDR1 LNHDA, CDR2 SQIVND (reference sequence). V lost 4 bases, J lost 3 bases, and 5 bases stayed unmatched. This CDR3 is 15 amino acids long. The CDR3 coding sequence is TGTGCCAGTAGTAGGACGGGACTAGCGGACTACGAGCAGTACTTC. Amino acid sequence: CASSRTGLADYEQYF. Full variable domain (rest looked up from reference TRBV19 and TRBJ2-7): DGGITQSPKYLFRKEGQNVTLSCEQNLNHDAMYWYRQDPGQGLRLIYYSQIVNDFQKGDIAEGYSVSREKKESFPLTVTSAQKNPTAFYLCASSRTGLADYEQYFGPGTRLTVT.

V gene TRBV6-6 combines with J gene TRBJ2-1; 9 nucleotides match TRBD2. Per the germline V gene, CDR1 is MNHNY and CDR2 is SVGAGI (reference sequence). The CDR3 spans 11 residues. J lost 12 bases, V lost 7 bases, and 4 bases had no gene match. The CDR3 reads CASTLSGRQFF. The CDR3 DNA follows: TGTGCCAGCACCCTTAGCGGGAGGCAGTTCTTC.